This T cell receptor (beta chain) was found in a study of T cells in Graves' hyperthyroidism and ophthalmopathy. Study-level results: Blood samples included most of the expanded thyroid clonotypes exceeding 0.001.

Trimming cost V 3 bases and J 3 bases, with 6 bases left between them. CDR3 length: 13 amino acids. CDR1 SNHLY and CDR2 FYNNEI come from the germline V gene. Graves' hyperthyroidism is called stable when ophthalmopathy does not progress within 18 months. RNA transcripts yielded amplified TCR beta CDR3 regions. When the TCR CDR3 underwent first-round RT-PCR, the HTBI primer set was used. TCRdb analysed the multiplex PCR reads with MiXCR anew, one entry per CDR3 protein. The table includes 500,000 to 750,000 distinct CDR3 sequences, 46% detected once. Note on this clonotype: Antigen specificity is unknown.

The J gene is TRBJ2-1, the V gene TRBV2; D unresolved. This clonotype was sampled from a woman younger than 35 with Graves' hyperthyroidism. The sequenced material came from peripheral blood or thyroid tissue (not recorded which). CDR3 amino acids: CASSDHLYNEQFF. For the CDR3, the DNA is TGTGCCAGCAGTGACCACCTCTACAATGAGCAGTTCTTC.